This paragraph reports one TCR beta chain. Antigen unknown. The data are from a study of T cells expressing NK-cell markers. Across the study: Sequenced donors, eight in total, included seven who were HCMV-seropositive and one who was seronegative. Notes on the study in general: Of the CD8+ T cells in about 6 donors, roughly 1.0-7.5% belonged to dominant NKG2C+ clonotypes. Among several donors, these clonotypes also ranked first in the CD3+CD56-NKG2C+ fraction.

UMIs accompanied the 5'RACE template switching by which TCR beta cDNA was made. TCRdb re-analyzed the 5' RACE reads; it lists each CDR3 protein once, without DNA. The sample yields 250,000 to 300,000 distinct CDR3 sequences, of which the top ten take up around 4%. From germline, CDR1 is SQVTM and CDR2 ANQGSEA. This CDR3 spans 13 amino acids. The specimen sequenced was blood T cells: a sorted CD56 or NKG2C T cell subset, CD4+ or CD8+ T cells, or bulk PBMC T cells (not recorded which). J is TRBJ2-4 and V is TRBV29-1; the TRBD1 assignment by TCRdb is unverifiable without DNA. The receptor was derived from a woman aged 18 to 75 in good health. This CDR3 reads CSGGVGGRDIQYF.